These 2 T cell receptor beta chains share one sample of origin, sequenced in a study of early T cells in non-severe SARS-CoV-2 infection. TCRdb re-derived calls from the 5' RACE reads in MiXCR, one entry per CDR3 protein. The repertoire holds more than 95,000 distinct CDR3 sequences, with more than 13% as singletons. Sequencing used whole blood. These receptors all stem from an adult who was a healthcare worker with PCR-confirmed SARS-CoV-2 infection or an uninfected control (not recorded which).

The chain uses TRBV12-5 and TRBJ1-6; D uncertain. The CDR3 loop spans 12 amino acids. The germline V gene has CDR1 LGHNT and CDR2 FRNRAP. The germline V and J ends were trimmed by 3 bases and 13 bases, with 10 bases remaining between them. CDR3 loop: CASGFDVGPLHF. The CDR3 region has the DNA TGTGCTAGTGGTTTCGACGTTGGGCCCCTCCACTTT.

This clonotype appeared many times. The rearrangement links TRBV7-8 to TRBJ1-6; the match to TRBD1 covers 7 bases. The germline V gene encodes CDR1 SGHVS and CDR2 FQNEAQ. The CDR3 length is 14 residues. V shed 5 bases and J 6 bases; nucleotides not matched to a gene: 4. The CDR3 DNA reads TGTGCCAGCAGCGGGACAGTGTCTAATTCACCCCTCCACTTT. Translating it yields CASSGTVSNSPLHF.